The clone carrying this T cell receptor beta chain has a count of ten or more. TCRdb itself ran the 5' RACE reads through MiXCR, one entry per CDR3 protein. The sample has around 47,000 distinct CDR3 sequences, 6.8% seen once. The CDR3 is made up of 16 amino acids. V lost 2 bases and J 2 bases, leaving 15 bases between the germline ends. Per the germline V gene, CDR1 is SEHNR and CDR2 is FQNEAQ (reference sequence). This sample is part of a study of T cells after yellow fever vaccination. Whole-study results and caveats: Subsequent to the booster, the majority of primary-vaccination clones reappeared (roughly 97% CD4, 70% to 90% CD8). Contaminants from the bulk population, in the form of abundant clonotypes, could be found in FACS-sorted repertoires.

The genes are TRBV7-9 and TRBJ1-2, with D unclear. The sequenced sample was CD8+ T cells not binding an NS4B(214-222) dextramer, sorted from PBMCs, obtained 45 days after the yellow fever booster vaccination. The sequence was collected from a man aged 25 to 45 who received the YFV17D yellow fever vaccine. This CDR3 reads CASSLSWQALNYGYTF. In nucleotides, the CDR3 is TGTGCCAGCAGCTTAAGTTGGCAGGCCCTCAACTATGGCTACACCTTC. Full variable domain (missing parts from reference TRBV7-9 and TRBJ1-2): DTGVSQNPRHKITKRGQNVTFRCDPISEHNRLYWYRQTLGQGPEFLTYFQNEAQLEKSRLLSDRFSAERPKGSFSTLEIQRTEQGDSAMYLCASSLSWQALNYGYTFGSGTRLTVV.